The 7 T cell receptor beta chains presented below share a single source sample, sequenced in a study of cytomegalovirus exposure and HLA in healthy donors. Primers included in the PCR were 60 Vbeta and 13 Jbeta primers. Data came from immunoSEQ multiplex PCR; TCRdb stores just in-frame clones and leaves some out. This table holds 150,000 to 200,000 clones, more than 65% found once. Input material: PBMCs. The source of these receptors is a middle-aged man in good health and CMV-seropositive.

The chain recombines TRBV14 with TRBJ2-7; unclear D gene. The CDR3 spans 15 residues. Germline V gives CDR1 SGHDN, CDR2 FVKESK. Trimming took off 3 bases at V and 2 bases at J, with 14 bases between the two ends. The CDR3 DNA sequence: TGTGCCAGCAGCCAGTCGTTCTCGGTCGCCTACGAGCAGTACTTC. As protein: CASSQSFSVAYEQYF.

The sample holds one count of this clone. The CDR3 bases are TGTGCCAGCAGCTACCCCGACAGGGGGCTCTATGGCTACACCTTC. As protein: CASSYPDRGLYGYTF. The chain joins TRBV7-9 to TRBJ1-2; 10 bases align to TRBD1. Per the germline V gene, CDR1 is SEHNR and CDR2 is FQNEAQ (reference sequence). CDR3 length: 15 residues. The V and J ends lost 4 bases and 4 bases, in that order; junction bases with no gene match: 6.

The chain employs TRBV6-5 and TRBJ1-1; perhaps TRBD1 as D (6 bases). Trimming removed 6 bases from V and 1 base from J, with 12 bases in between. This CDR3 spans 14 amino acids. CDR1 and CDR2 from the germline V gene are MNHEY and SVGAGI. Written as DNA, the CDR3 is TGTGCCAGCAGGACATGGACAGCGAACACTGAAGCTTTCTTT. Translation gives CASRTWTANTEAFF.

CDR3: CASSLDTGPNREAFF. The CDR3 DNA follows: TGCGCCAGCAGCTTGGATACGGGCCCGAACAGGGAAGCTTTCTTT. V is TRBV5-1 and J is TRBJ1-1, with TRBD1 as a possible D gene (5 bases). The CDR3 has 15 amino acids. Trimming removed 0 bases at V and 8 bases at J, with 17 bases between. Germline loops: CDR1 SGHRS, CDR2 YFSETQ.

J is TRBJ1-1 and V is TRBV10-3; 7 bases map to TRBD1. Per germline, CDR1 ENHRY and CDR2 SYGVKD. This CDR3 is built from 16 residues. The V and J ends lost 4 bases and 5 bases, in that order; junction bases with no gene match: 13. The CDR3, as DNA: TGTGCCATCAGTGGTAAAGGGGGCATAGGTGGAACTGAAGCTTTCTTT. Encoded protein: CAISGKGGIGGTEAFF.

DNA of the CDR3: TGTGCCAGCAGCCAAGCAAGGAGCGGGAGCACCCTTAGCACAGATACGCAGTATTTT. Translating it yields CASSQARSGSTLSTDTQYF. This chain uses TRBV14 with TRBJ2-3; 8 positions agree with TRBD2. Germline V gene lookup returns CDR1 SGHDN and CDR2 FVKESK. This CDR3 region has 19 residues. V was clipped by 1 base and J by 0 bases; unmatched bases: 12.

This clone turned up a few times. The V and J genes are TRBV6-1 and TRBJ1-1, with a possible D match to TRBD1 (6 bases). This CDR3 spans 14 amino acids. Germline lookup yields CDR1 MNHNS and CDR2 SASEGT. Between the trimmed V and J ends, which lost 5 bases and 8 bases, there was a span of 18 bases. The CDR3 bases are TGTGCCAGCAGTCCGGACAGCCTAGACGTCGAAGCTTTCTTT. The encoded protein is CASSPDSLDVEAFF.